This TCR beta chain was sequenced for a study of T-cell reconstitution after alpha-beta-depleted transplantation in children. A TCRbeta library incorporating unique molecular identifiers was prepared. Using its own MiXCR run on the PCR reads, TCRdb lists one record per CDR3 protein. The sample lists about 540,000 distinct CDR3 sequences, about 16% occurring once. Trimming cost V 6 bases and J 2 bases, with 14 bases left between them. The CDR3 consists of 15 residues. This clonotype occurred many times. The specimen comprised PBMCs from the stem cell graft donor, sampled from the stem cell graft. This receptor was obtained from a human donor who donated a stem cell graft to a child with acute lymphoblastic leukemia. This chain joins TRBV12-3 or TRBV12-4 and TRBJ2-1; TRBD1 might be the D (5 bases). In DNA form, the CDR3 reads TGTGCCAGCAGCCCGGCCCAGGGCCCCTACAATGAGCAGTTCTTC. It yields the protein CASSPAQGPYNEQFF.